The 23 T cell receptor beta chains listed next were all sequenced from one sample in a study of neurological immune-mediated disorders. Time point noted: longitudinal time-point 3. TCRdb fed the 5' RACE reads into MiXCR, producing one record per CDR3 protein. The sample yields roughly 48,000 distinct CDR3 sequences, roughly 13% seen once. Sequencing input: PBMCs. These receptors came from a male donor with HTLV-1-associated myelopathy (HAM/TSP).

This chain uses TRBV3-1 with TRBJ2-7; no firm D call. Deletions cut 7 bases from V and 2 bases from J, with 12 bases between. The CDR3 spans 13 residues. Germline V gene data show CDR1 as LGHDT and CDR2 as YNNKEL (reference sequence). For the CDR3, the DNA is TGTGCCAGCACCCCGAATGGGGCCTACGAGCAGTACTTC. It codes for CASTPNGAYEQYF.

There are many counts of this clonotype. The CDR3 DNA is TGTGCCAGCAGCTTAGCAACAGGGGGTGCTTCACCCCTCCACTTT. It translates to CASSLATGGASPLHF. The chain couples TRBV7-9 to TRBJ1-6; TRBD1 agrees at 8 bases. Germline V gene sequence: CDR1 SEHNR, CDR2 FQNEAQ (reference sequence). CDR3 length: 15 residues. V lost 0 bases to trimming and J lost 9 bases; unmatched junction nucleotides: 4.

Ten or more counts support this clonotype. The chain carries TRBV20-1 and TRBJ2-3; D gene ambiguous. There are 14 residues in the CDR3. Trimming took 2 bases from V and 0 from J, leaving 9 bases between them. Germline CDR1 DFQATT, CDR2 SNEGSKA (reference sequence). The CDR3 region is CSARQDPSTDTQYF. The CDR3 DNA sequence: TGCAGTGCTAGACAGGACCCTAGCACAGATACGCAGTATTTT.

This clonotype was found many times. V and J are TRBV5-1 and TRBJ2-1; possible D gene TRBD2, 6 bases. The CDR3 extends over 15 amino acids. V dropped 0 bases and J dropped 6 bases, with 13 bases sitting between them. The germline gives CDR1 SGHRS, CDR2 YFSETQ. CDR3 coding DNA: TGCGCCAGCAGCTTGGGGGGAGGCAGAGGCAATGAGCAGTTCTTC. It translates to CASSLGGGRGNEQFF.

This clonotype was counted many times. The chain carries TRBV7-6 and TRBJ1-6; the D gene is possibly TRBD1 (6 bases). The germline V and J ends were trimmed by 2 bases and 6 bases, with 11 bases remaining between them. CDR3 size: 15 residues. Germline V CDR1 and CDR2: SGHVS, FNYEAQ. CDR3 region: CASSLQGSRNSPLHF. CDR3 sequence (DNA): TGTGCCAGCAGCTTACAGGGGTCGCGTAATTCACCCCTCCACTTT.

The chain recombines TRBV19 with TRBJ2-3, with TRBD1 matching 8 bases. The V gene's germline CDR1 is LNHDA and CDR2 SQIVND (reference sequence). With V trimmed by 7 bases and J by 5 bases, 5 bases remained unmatched. CDR3 length: 13 amino acids. CDR3: CASTGQGGDTQYF. The CDR3, as DNA: TGTGCCAGTACTGGACAGGGCGGAGATACGCAGTATTTT.

This clonotype was seen repeatedly, ten times or more. This chain uses TRBV5-1 with TRBJ2-1; the D gene is possibly TRBD2 (7 bases). The CDR3 is made up of 18 amino acids. V gave up 0 bases and J gave up 3 bases, with 19 bases separating them. CDR1 and CDR2 from the germline V gene are SGHRS and YFSETQ. The DNA for the CDR3 is TGCGCCAGCAGCTTGGGACGGCGGGGGCCCATAATCTACAATGAGCAGTTCTTC. It is translated as CASSLGRRGPIIYNEQFF. Drawing the rest from reference TRBV5-1 and TRBJ2-1, the complete variable domain is KAGVTQTPRYLIKTRGQQVTLSCSPISGHRSVSWYQQTPGQGLQFLFEYFSETQRNKGNFPGRFSGRQFSNSRSEMNVSTLELGDSALYLCASSLGRRGPIIYNEQFFGPGTRLTVL.

In this sample, this clonotype turned up many times. The chain has TRBV25-1 and TRBJ2-3; tentatively, D is TRBD1 or TRBD2 (5 bases each). Trimming took 4 bases from V and 3 from J, leaving 14 bases between them. This CDR3 spans 15 amino acids. Germline V gene lookup returns CDR1 MGHDK and CDR2 SYGVNS. In DNA form, the CDR3 reads TGTGCCAGCAGTGGCGTGGGGGAAGTGACAGATACGCAGTATTTT. Amino acids: CASSGVGEVTDTQYF.

This clonotype showed up many times. This chain links TRBV10-2 with TRBJ1-1; D may be TRBD1 (6 bases). Germline V CDR1 and CDR2: WSHSY, SAAADI. Trimming stripped 5 bases from V and 0 bases from J, with 13 bases between. CDR3 size: 15 residues. CDR3 sequence (DNA): TGCGCCAGCAGTCTACAGGGAAGCATGAACACTGAAGCTTTCTTT. Encoded protein: CASSLQGSMNTEAFF.

This clonotype was found many times. The CDR3 protein is CASSWGRGNTIYF. The DNA for the CDR3 is TGTGCCAGCAGTTGGGGACGTGGAAACACCATATATTTT. The chain has TRBV6-2 or TRBV6-3 and TRBJ1-3; a weak D match, TRBD1 (5 bases). V lost 4 bases and J 3 bases, leaving 7 bases between the germline ends. Per germline, CDR1 MNHEY and CDR2 SVGEGT. The CDR3 runs 13 residues.

Many counts were recorded for this clonotype. Here the CDR3 reads CASSNMGQGVNEQFF. In DNA form, the CDR3 reads TGCGCCAGCAGCAACATGGGACAGGGGGTCAATGAGCAGTTCTTC. This chain joins TRBV5-1 and TRBJ2-1; 11 bases are shared with TRBD1. CDR3 length: 15 residues. J lost 6 bases, V lost 4 bases, and 6 bases had no gene match. Looked up from germline, CDR1 is SGHRS and CDR2 is YFSETQ.

This clonotype was recorded at least ten times. V and J are TRBV12-3 or TRBV12-4 and TRBJ1-2; TRBD1 is a possible D gene (5 bases). The CDR3 runs 16 residues. Trimming stripped 3 bases from V and 0 bases from J, with 14 bases between. The CDR3 reads CASSLGLGPANYGYTF. The CDR3 DNA reads TGTGCCAGCAGTTTGGGTTTGGGGCCAGCTAACTATGGCTACACCTTC.

This clonotype was recorded many times. This chain uses TRBV5-1 with TRBJ2-7, with 8 bases aligning to TRBD1. Per the germline V gene, CDR1 is SGHRS and CDR2 is YFSETQ. The CDR3 loop spans 13 amino acids. With 2 bases clipped from V and 6 bases from J, the junction kept 4 bases outside the gene matches. In DNA, the CDR3 is TGCGCCAGCAGCTTAACAGGGGGTGCCGAGCAGTACTTC. It specifies CASSLTGGAEQYF. Variable domain in full (rest from reference TRBV5-1 and TRBJ2-7): KAGVTQTPRYLIKTRGQQVTLSCSPISGHRSVSWYQQTPGQGLQFLFEYFSETQRNKGNFPGRFSGRQFSNSRSEMNVSTLELGDSALYLCASSLTGGAEQYFGPGTRLTVT.

This clonotype was seen ten or more times. The chain joins TRBV7-8 to TRBJ2-7; the D gene is possibly TRBD1 (5 bases). The V gene lost 2 bases and the J gene lost 3 bases, with 8 bases spanning the gap. Per the germline V gene, CDR1 is SGHVS and CDR2 is FQNEAQ. CDR3 length: 13 residues. The CDR3 sequence is CASSLLQGYEQYF. The DNA for the CDR3 is TGTGCCAGCAGCTTACTCCAGGGCTACGAGCAGTACTTC.

This clonotype showed up many times. This rearrangement joins TRBV20-1 to TRBJ1-1; tentatively, D is TRBD1 (5 bases). The germline gives CDR1 DFQATT, CDR2 SNEGSKA (reference sequence). Trimming pared 5 bases from V and 0 bases from J, leaving 19 bases between. This CDR3 region has 16 residues. CDR3 sequence: CSADRGFGILNTEAFF. Written as DNA, the CDR3 is TGCAGTGCTGATAGGGGTTTCGGGATCCTGAACACTGAAGCTTTCTTT.

This clonotype has at least ten counts. V and J are TRBV28 and TRBJ1-5; a weak D match, TRBD1 (5 bases). Germline V lookup: CDR1 MDHEN, CDR2 SYDVKM. The CDR3 loop spans 17 amino acids. The V gene lost 3 bases and the J gene lost 2 bases, with 17 bases spanning the gap. CDR3: CASSFFFRGGGNQPQHF. The DNA of the CDR3 is TGTGCCAGCAGTTTCTTTTTTAGGGGCGGGGGCAATCAGCCCCAGCATTTT.

Note on this clonotype: The junction differs from germline at one of its ends, possibly a read error. V is TRBV7-9 and J is TRBJ2-3; 8 nucleotides align to TRBD2. CDR3 length equals 14 residues. CDR1 and CDR2 from the germline V gene are SEHNR and FQNEAQ (reference sequence). CDR3 DNA: TGTGCCATCAGCTTAGCCGGGGGGGCAGATATGCAGTATTTT. Its protein is CAISLAGGADMQYF. Filled out from reference TRBV7-9 and TRBJ2-3, the complete variable domain reads DTGVSQNPRHKITKRGQNVTFRCDPISEHNRLYWYRQTLGQGPEFLTYFQNEAQLEKSRLLSDRFSAERPKGSFSTLEIQRTEQGDSAMYLCAISLAGGADMQYFGPGTRLTVL.

This clonotype has a single count. At one end the junction does not follow the germline gene, possibly because of a read error. V usage is TRBV5-1 and J usage is TRBJ2-6; the match to TRBD1 covers 8 bases. The CDR3 runs 17 residues. Germline lookup yields CDR1 SGHRS and CDR2 YFSETQ. Here the CDR3 reads CASSLGDRGAGDNVLNF. CDR3 bases: TGCGCCAGCAGCTTGGGTGACAGGGGAGCTGGGGACAACGTCCTGAATTTC.

This clonotype showed up many times. This sequence joins TRBV5-1 and TRBJ1-2; 7 bases are shared with TRBD1. The V gene end was trimmed by 3 bases and the J gene end by 10 bases; junction bases not matched to a gene: 27. CDR1 is SGHRS and CDR2 is YFSETQ in the germline V gene. The CDR3 loop spans 19 amino acids. The CDR3 nucleotides read TGCGCCAGCAGCTCCACCCTGACAGGGAACCAACTTATGGCTGGTGACTACACCTTC. Amino acids: CASSSTLTGNQLMAGDYTF. The variable domain in full, completed from reference TRBV5-1 and TRBJ1-2, reads KAGVTQTPRYLIKTRGQQVTLSCSPISGHRSVSWYQQTPGQGLQFLFEYFSETQRNKGNFPGRFSGRQFSNSRSEMNVSTLELGDSALYLCASSSTLTGNQLMAGDYTFGSGTRLTVV.

This clonotype was counted ten times or more. V is TRBV12-3 or TRBV12-4 and J is TRBJ2-2; tentative D call: TRBD1 (6 bases). The length of the CDR3 is 13 residues. Trimming took off 3 bases at V and 8 bases at J, with 10 bases between the two ends. In DNA form, the CDR3 reads TGTGCCAGCAGTTTTTACAGGGAGGGGGAGCTGTTTTTT. It is translated as CASSFYREGELFF.

This clonotype was counted many times. V and J are TRBV10-3 and TRBJ1-5; 8 nucleotides align to TRBD1. Unmatched junction bases numbered 5, after V lost 10 bases and J lost 3 bases. This CDR3 has 13 amino acids. Looked up from germline, CDR1 is ENHRY and CDR2 is SYGVKD. CDR3 bases: TGTGCCACCCTGGACAGGGCCAATCAGCCCCAGCATTTT. Residues: CATLDRANQPQHF.

This clonotype has a count of ten or more. The chain has TRBV5-1 and TRBJ1-3; D gene unclear. This CDR3 region has 17 residues. The germline V gene has CDR1 SGHRS and CDR2 YFSETQ. Trimming took 0 bases from V and 1 from J, leaving 14 bases between them. The CDR3: CASSLVATGLSGNTIYF. The CDR3 nucleotides are TGCGCCAGCAGCTTGGTAGCGACGGGATTGTCTGGAAACACCATATATTTT.

The table lists this clonotype with many counts. The chain links TRBV20-1 to TRBJ2-1; no firm D call. Trimming pared 2 bases from V and 5 bases from J, leaving 10 bases between. The germline CDR1 and CDR2 sequences are DFQATT and SNEGSKA (reference sequence). This CDR3 has 13 residues. In DNA form, the CDR3 reads TGCAGTGCTAGATCCGGTAGAAACAATGAGCAGTTCTTC. Protein: CSARSGRNNEQFF.